Given below is one T cell receptor (beta chain) in context. Method: immunoSEQ multiplex PCR; TCRdb's copy keeps in-frame clones and lacks some. The repertoire has some 70,000 clones, around 91% of them found once; the top ten carry 5% to 6.5%. The data stem from a study of blood T cell repertoires in COVID-19. Trimming shortened V by 2 bases and J by 3 bases, and 21 bases separated the two germline ends. Looked up from germline, CDR1 is KGHDR and CDR2 is SFDVKD. The CDR3 is 18 amino acids. Input material: peripheral blood. This sequence was found in a man over 45 with acute or convalescent COVID-19. The chain uses TRBV24-1 and TRBJ2-5, with D tentatively TRBD2 (6 bases). The CDR3 DNA is TGTGCCACCAGTGATTGGAGGGGCTGGGGGGATAGAGAAGAGACCCAGTACTTC. As protein: CATSDWRGWGDREETQYF.